This T cell receptor (beta chain) stems from a study of cytomegalovirus exposure and HLA in healthy donors. Broader study findings: Some V segments could not be told apart, so they were left out, TRBV6-2 and TRBV6-3 among them.

A word on this clone: Antigen: not known.

The study ran its PCR with 60 Vbeta and 13 Jbeta primers. Produced via immunoSEQ multiplex PCR; TCRdb's table is partial and in-frame only. The sample holds some 110,000 clones, over 70% seen once. The ends lost 7 bases at V and 4 bases at J; junction bases unmatched: 11. The CDR3 consists of 15 residues. The V gene's germline CDR1 is SNHLY and CDR2 FYNNEI. Nominally healthy donors provided the samples, though records likely missed some immune exposures. The V call is TRBV2, the J call TRBJ2-7; 9 nucleotides agree with TRBD2. This clonotype was obtained from a woman aged 18-30 years in good health and CMV-seronegative. Material for sequencing was PBMCs. CDR3 DNA sequence: TGTGCCAGCAAGCTATTGGCTAGCGGGGCATACGAGCAGTACTTC. This gives the protein CASKLLASGAYEQYF.